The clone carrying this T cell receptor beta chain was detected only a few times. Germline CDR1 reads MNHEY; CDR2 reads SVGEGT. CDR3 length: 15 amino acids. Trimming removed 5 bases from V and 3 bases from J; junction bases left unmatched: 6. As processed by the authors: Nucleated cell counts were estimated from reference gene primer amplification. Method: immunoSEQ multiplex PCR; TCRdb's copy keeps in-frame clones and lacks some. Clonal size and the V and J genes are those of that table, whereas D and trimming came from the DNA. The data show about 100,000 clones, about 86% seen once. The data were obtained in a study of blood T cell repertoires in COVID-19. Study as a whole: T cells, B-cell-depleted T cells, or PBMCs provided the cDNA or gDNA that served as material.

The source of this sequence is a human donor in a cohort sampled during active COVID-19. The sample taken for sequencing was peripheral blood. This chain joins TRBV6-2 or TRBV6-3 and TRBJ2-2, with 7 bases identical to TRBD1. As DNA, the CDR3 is TGTGCCAGCAGTCATACAGGGGATTACACCGGGGAGCTGTTTTTT. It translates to CASSHTGDYTGELFF.